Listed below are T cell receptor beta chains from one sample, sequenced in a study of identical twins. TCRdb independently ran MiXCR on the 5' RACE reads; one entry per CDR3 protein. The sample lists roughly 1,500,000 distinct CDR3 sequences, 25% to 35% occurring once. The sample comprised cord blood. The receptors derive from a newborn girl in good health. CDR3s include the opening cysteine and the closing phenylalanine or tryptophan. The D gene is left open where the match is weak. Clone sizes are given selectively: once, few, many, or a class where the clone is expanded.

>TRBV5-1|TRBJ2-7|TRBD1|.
TGCGCCAGCAGCTTGTTCAGAGGACAGGGGAGGGCCTACGAGCAGTACTTC
CASSLFRGQGRAYEQYF
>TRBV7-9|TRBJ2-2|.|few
TGTGCCAGCAGCTTTCTCCCTCCAGGGAGTAACACCGGGGAGCTGTTTTTT
CASSFLPPGSNTGELFF
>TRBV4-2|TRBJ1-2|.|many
TGTGCCAGCAGCCAAGATCTCAGACAGGAACACTATGGCTACACCTTC
CASSQDLRQEHYGYTF
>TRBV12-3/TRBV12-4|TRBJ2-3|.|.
TGTGCCAGCATCCAGACCAACACAGATACGCAGTATTTT
CASIQTNTDTQYF
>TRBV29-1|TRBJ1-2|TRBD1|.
TGCAGCGTTCCCCCCGGGACAGGGGATTCCGGGTACTATGGCTACACCTTC
CSVPPGTGDSGYYGYTF
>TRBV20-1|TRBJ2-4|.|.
TGCAGTGCCCCGGACAGCCTAGCCAAAATCATTCAGTACTTC
CSAPDSLAKIIQYF
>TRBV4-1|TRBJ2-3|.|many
TGTGCCAGCAGCCAAGTAGGAGGCGCAGATACGCAGTATTTT
CASSQVGGADTQYF
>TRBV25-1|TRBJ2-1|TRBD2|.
TGTGCCAGCAGGTTGAGCGGGGGGTCCTACAATGAGCAGTTCTTC
CASRLSGGSYNEQFF
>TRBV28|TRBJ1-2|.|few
TGTGCCAGCAGTTTAGCCGGGACACTCTATGGCTACACCTTC
CASSLAGTLYGYTF
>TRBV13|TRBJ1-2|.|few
TGTGCCAGCAGCTCATCAGGGCCCCTGAACACCTTC
CASSSSGPLNTF
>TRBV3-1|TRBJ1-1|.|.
TGTGCCAGCACCCCAGGTCGCTTAATGAAGACTGAAGCTTTCTTT
CASTPGRLMKTEAFF
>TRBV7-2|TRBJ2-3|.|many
TGTGCCAGCAGCCCTCAGAGGACAGATTCAGATACGCAGTATTTT
CASSPQRTDSDTQYF
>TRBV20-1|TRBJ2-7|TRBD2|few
TGCAGTGCTAGCATTCGACTAGCAACCGAGCAGTACTTC
CSASIRLATEQYF
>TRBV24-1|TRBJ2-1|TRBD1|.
TGTGCCACCAGTGACGTCACCGGGACAGGGGACATCAATGAGCAGTTCTTC
CATSDVTGTGDINEQFF
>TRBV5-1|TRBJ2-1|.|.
TGCGCCAGCAGCTTGGATGAGGGGAGTCGGAATGAGCAGTTCTTC
CASSLDEGSRNEQFF
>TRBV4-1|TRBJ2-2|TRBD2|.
TGCGCCAGCAGCCAACGGGAGGGGAACACCGGGGAGCTGTTTTTT
CASSQREGNTGELFF
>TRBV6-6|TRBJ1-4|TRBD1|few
TGTGCCAGCGGGACAGTCGAACTGTTTTTT
CASGTVELFF
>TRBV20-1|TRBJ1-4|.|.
TGCAGTGCTAGAGACCGACCTTCGACTAATGAAAAACTGTTTTTT
CSARDRPSTNEKLFF
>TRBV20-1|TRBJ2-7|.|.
TGCAGAGCTAGAGTTCAAGCCTACGAGCAGTACTTC
CRARVQAYEQYF
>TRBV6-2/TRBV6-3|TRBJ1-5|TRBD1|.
TGTGCCAGCAGTTCCACAGGGGTTCAGCCCCAGCATTTT
CASSSTGVQPQHF
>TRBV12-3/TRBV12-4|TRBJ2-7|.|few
TGTGCCAGCAGGACCTCTAGGGACGAGCAGTACTTC
CASRTSRDEQYF
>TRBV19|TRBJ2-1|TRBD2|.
TGTGCCAGTAGTAAGACTAGCGGGAGCCGGAGCTCCTACAATGAGCAGTTCTTC
CASSKTSGSRSSYNEQFF
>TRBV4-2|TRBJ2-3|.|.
TGTGCCAGCAGCCAAAGGGGATCTAGCGGCACAGATACGCAGTATTTT
CASSQRGSSGTDTQYF
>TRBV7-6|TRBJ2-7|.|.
TGTGCCAGCAGCTTCGACCTCTCCTACGAGCAGTACTTC
CASSFDLSYEQYF
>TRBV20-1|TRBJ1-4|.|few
TGCAGTGCTAGCTCGGGACGGGCTAATGAAAAACTGTTTTTT
CSASSGRANEKLFF
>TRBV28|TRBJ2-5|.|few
TGTGCCAGCAGTTTATGGGCAGGGGGGGAGACCCAGTACTTC
CASSLWAGGETQYF
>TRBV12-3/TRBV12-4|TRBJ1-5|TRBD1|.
TGTGCCAGCAGTTTCCGGCAGGGGGCTGGGAATGGACAGCCCCAGCATTTT
CASSFRQGAGNGQPQHF
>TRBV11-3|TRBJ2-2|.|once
TGTGCCAGCAGCGAGGGGGGGATCACCGGGGAGCTGTTTTTT
CASSEGGITGELFF
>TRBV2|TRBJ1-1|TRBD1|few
TGTGCCATCACCTCTGACAGGGGTGGAACTGAAGCTTTCTTT
CAITSDRGGTEAFF
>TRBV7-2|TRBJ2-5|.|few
TGTGCCAGCAGCTTTTTGTGGGAGACCCAGTACTTC
CASSFLWETQYF
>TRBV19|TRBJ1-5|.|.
TGTGCCAGCCGCGTCCGGGACTCAAATCAGCCCCAGCATTTT
CASRVRDSNQPQHF
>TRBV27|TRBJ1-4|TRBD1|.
TGTGCCAGCAGTCGACAGGGGAGAAGTGAAAAACTGTTTTTT
CASSRQGRSEKLFF
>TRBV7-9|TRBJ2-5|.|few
TGTGCCAGCAGCTTAGCCGAGACGTGGAAAGAGACCCAGTACTTC
CASSLAETWKETQYF
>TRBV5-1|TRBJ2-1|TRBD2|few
TGCGCCAGCAGCCAGACGACTAGCCCCCTCTCCTACAATGAGCAGTTCTTC
CASSQTTSPLSYNEQFF
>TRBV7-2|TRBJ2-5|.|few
TGTGCCAGCAGCTTGACTCGTCCCTACCAAGAGACCCAGTACTTC
CASSLTRPYQETQYF
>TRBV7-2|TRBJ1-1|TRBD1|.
TGTGCCAGCAGCTTAGTCGGACAGGGCCTTTCCCTAAACACTGAAGCTTTCTTT
CASSLVGQGLSLNTEAFF
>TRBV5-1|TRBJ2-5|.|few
TGCGCCACCCAAAGAACGCGGGAAGAGACCCAGTACTTC
CATQRTREETQYF
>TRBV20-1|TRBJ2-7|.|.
TGCAGTGCTAGTCTCAGAAACAGGTACGAGCAGTACTTC
CSASLRNRYEQYF
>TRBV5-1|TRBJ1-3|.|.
TGCGCCAGCAGCTTGGCAGGGGAGAGCTCTGGAAACACCATATATTTT
CASSLAGESSGNTIYF
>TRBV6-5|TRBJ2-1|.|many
TGTGCCAGCAGCTCAACGGGGGCCCTTCAGTTCTTC
CASSSTGALQFF
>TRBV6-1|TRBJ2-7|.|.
TGTGCCAGCAGGCGAGGACATTTAGAAGGCTACGAGCAGTACTTC
CASRRGHLEGYEQYF